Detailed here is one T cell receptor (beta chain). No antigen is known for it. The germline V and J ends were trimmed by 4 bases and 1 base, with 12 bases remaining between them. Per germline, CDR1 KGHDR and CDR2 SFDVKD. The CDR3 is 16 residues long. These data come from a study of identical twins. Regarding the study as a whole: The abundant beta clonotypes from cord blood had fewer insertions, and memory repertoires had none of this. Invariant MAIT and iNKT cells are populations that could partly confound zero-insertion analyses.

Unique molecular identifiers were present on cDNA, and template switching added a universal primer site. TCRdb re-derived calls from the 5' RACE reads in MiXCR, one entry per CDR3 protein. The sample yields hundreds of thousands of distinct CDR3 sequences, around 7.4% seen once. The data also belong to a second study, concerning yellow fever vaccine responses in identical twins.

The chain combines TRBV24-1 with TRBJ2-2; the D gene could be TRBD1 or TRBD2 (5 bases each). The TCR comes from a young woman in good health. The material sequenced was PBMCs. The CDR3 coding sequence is TGTGCCACCAGTGACACGGGACGGGGGAACACCGGGGAGCTGTTTTTT. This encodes CATSDTGRGNTGELFF.